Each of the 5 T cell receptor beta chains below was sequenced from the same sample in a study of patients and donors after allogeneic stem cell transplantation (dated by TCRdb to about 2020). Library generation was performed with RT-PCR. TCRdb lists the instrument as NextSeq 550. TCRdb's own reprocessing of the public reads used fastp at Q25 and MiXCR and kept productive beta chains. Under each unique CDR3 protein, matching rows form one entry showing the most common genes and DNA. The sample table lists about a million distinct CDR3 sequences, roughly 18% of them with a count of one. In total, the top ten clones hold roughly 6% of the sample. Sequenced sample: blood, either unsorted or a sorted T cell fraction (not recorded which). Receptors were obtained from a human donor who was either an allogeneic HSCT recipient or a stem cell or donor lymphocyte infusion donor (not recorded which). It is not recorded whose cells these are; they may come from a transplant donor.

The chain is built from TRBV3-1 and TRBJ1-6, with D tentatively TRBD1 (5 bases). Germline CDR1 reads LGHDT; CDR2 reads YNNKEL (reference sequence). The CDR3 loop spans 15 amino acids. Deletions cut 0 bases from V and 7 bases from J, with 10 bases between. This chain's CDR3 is CASSQDFGDNSPLHF. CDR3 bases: TGTGCCAGCAGCCAAGATTTCGGGGACAATTCACCCCTCCACTTT.

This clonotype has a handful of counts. CDR3 sequence: CASSLEDRDFYGYTF. CDR3 DNA: TGTGCCAGCAGTTTGGAGGACAGGGACTTCTATGGCTACACCTTC. V and J are TRBV12-3 or TRBV12-4 and TRBJ1-2; 8 bases fit TRBD1. J gave up 4 bases and V 3 bases, and 7 bases lay outside the gene matches. This CDR3 is built from 15 residues.

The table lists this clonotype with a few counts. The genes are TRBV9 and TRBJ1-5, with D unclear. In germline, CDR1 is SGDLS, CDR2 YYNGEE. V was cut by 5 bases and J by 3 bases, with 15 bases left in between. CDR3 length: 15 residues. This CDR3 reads CASSPEGGVNQPQHF. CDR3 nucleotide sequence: TGTGCCAGCAGTCCCGAAGGTGGGGTCAATCAGCCCCAGCATTTT.

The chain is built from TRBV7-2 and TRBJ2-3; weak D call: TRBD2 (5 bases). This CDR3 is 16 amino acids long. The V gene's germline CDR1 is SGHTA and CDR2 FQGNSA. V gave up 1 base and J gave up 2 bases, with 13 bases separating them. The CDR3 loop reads CASSLVWRANTDTQYF. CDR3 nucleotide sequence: TGTGCCAGCAGCTTAGTGTGGCGGGCTAACACAGATACGCAGTATTTT.

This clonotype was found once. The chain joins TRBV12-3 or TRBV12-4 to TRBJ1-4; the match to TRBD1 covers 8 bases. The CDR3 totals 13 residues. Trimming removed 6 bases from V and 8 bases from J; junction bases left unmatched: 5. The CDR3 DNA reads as TGTGCCAGCAGACAGGGGGTGGGCGAAAAACTGTTTTTT. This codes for CASRQGVGEKLFF.